These 21 T cell receptor beta chains came from one sample sequenced in a study of T cell responses to AZD1222 COVID-19 vaccine. Clones were read by immunoSEQ multiplex PCR, and TCRdb kept only the in-frame ones, dropping some. The sample comprises tens of thousands of clones, 80% to 95% of which are singletons, and around 30% rests with the top ten. The starting material was peripheral blood, obtained 28 days after the second AZD1222 dose. These receptors all stem from an adult who received the AZD1222 COVID-19 vaccine.

The rearrangement uses TRBV29-1 and TRBJ2-2; TRBD1 is a possible D gene (5 bases). CDR1 is SQVTM, CDR2 ANQGSEA, per germline. Between the trimmed V and J ends, which lost 4 bases and 0 bases, there was a span of 6 bases. This CDR3 is built from 13 residues. The CDR3 DNA sequence: TGCAGCGTTGTCAGGGCGAACACCGGGGAGCTGTTTTTT. The encoded protein is CSVVRANTGELFF.

The V and J genes are TRBV12-5 and TRBJ2-2; TRBD1 might be the D (6 bases). Germline V lookup: CDR1 LGHNT, CDR2 FRNRAP. The CDR3 consists of 14 residues. V was clipped by 5 bases and J by 0 bases, with 7 bases between them. The CDR3 nucleotides read TGTGCTAGTGGTACAGGGCCGAACACCGGGGAGCTGTTTTTT. Translated: CASGTGPNTGELFF.

The V call is TRBV30, the J call TRBJ1-4, with D possibly being TRBD1 (6 bases). The CDR3 length is 16 residues. Germline-derived CDR1 and CDR2 are GTSNPN and SVGIG (reference sequence). V was shortened by 0 bases and J by 3 bases, with 14 bases between the two germline ends. In DNA, the CDR3 is TGTGCCTGGAGTGTATATTTCGGGGGCCCTAATGAAAAACTGTTTTTT. Its protein is CAWSVYFGGPNEKLFF. The whole variable domain, remainder taken from reference TRBV30 and TRBJ1-4, is SQTIHQWPATLVQPVGSPLSLECTVEGTSNPNLYWYRQAAGRGLQLLFYSVGIGQISSEVPQNLSASRPQDRQFILSSKKLLLSDSGFYLCAWSVYFGGPNEKLFFGSGTQLSVL.

The V gene is TRBV18, the J gene TRBJ2-1; 8 bases fit TRBD1. J gave up 6 bases and V 1 base, and 8 bases lay outside the gene matches. The CDR3 runs 16 residues. From germline, CDR1 is KGHSH and CDR2 LQKENI. The CDR3 protein is CASSPLADRGSNEQFF. The CDR3, as DNA: TGTGCCAGCTCACCACTAGCCGACAGGGGTAGCAATGAGCAGTTCTTC.

CDR3 protein: CASSQQGPSYEQYF. The CDR3 coding sequence is TGTGCCAGTAGTCAGCAGGGACCCTCCTACGAGCAGTACTTC. The chain recombines TRBV19 with TRBJ2-7; perhaps D is TRBD1 or TRBD2 (5 bases each). The CDR3 contains 14 residues. Per the germline V gene, CDR1 is LNHDA and CDR2 is SQIVND (reference sequence). V lost 5 bases and J 0 bases, leaving 11 bases between the germline ends.

This clone showed up just once. The CDR3 DNA sequence: TGCAGCGTTGAGTCAGGGTTGGCTGAAGCTTTCTTT. Its protein product is CSVESGLAEAFF. This chain connects TRBV29-1 to TRBJ1-1; D is perhaps TRBD1 (5 bases). Trimming took 3 bases from V and 6 from J, leaving 11 bases between them. Per germline, CDR1 SQVTM and CDR2 ANQGSEA. The CDR3 has 12 residues.

Remarks on this clone: Additional DNA sequences in this sample encode the identical CDR3. V is TRBV7-3 and J is TRBJ2-2; 7 bases are shared with TRBD2. This CDR3 is 16 amino acids long. J gave up 1 base and V 1 base, and 3 bases lay outside the gene matches. Germline V gene lookup returns CDR1 SGHTA and CDR2 FQGTGA. CDR3 in amino acids: CASSLSPSGNTGELFF. The CDR3, as DNA: TGTGCCAGCAGCTTAAGCCCTAGCGGGAACACCGGGGAGCTGTTTTTT.

The chain uses TRBV7-2 and TRBJ2-3; D gene unclear. Trimming pared 3 bases from V and 0 bases from J, leaving 7 bases between. Germline CDR1 is SGHTA and CDR2 is FQGNSA. The CDR3 runs to 14 residues. The CDR3 is CASSFAGSTDTQYF. The DNA for the CDR3 is TGTGCCAGCAGCTTTGCCGGGAGCACAGATACGCAGTATTTT.

The chain links TRBV7-3 to TRBJ2-1, with 8 bases fitting TRBD2. The CDR3 spans 15 residues. Germline assignment: CDR1 SGHTA and CDR2 FQGTGA. Trimming at V came to 1 base and at J to 6 bases, leaving 5 bases not matched to a gene. CDR3 coding DNA: TGTGCCAGCAGCTTAAAAGCGGGAGTGATCAATGAGCAGTTCTTC. It is translated as CASSLKAGVINEQFF.

This clone was found a few times. At one end, the junction sequence differs from germline, possibly due to a read error. This rearrangement joins TRBV24-1 to TRBJ2-1; tentatively, D is TRBD1 (6 bases). The germline V gene has CDR1 KGHDR and CDR2 SFDVKD. The CDR3 is made up of 14 amino acids. CDR3 DNA sequence: TGTGCCACCAGTGCTTTGCAGGGGCGAAATGAGCAGTTCTTC. Protein: CATSALQGRNEQFF.

The chain carries TRBV3-1 (or the pseudogene TRBV3-2) and TRBJ2-7; D might be TRBD1 or TRBD2, each matching 5 bases. V shed 0 bases and J shed 1 base, with 16 bases lying between them. The CDR3 is made up of 17 amino acids. From germline, CDR1 is LGHDT and CDR2 YNNKEL (reference sequence). In DNA, the CDR3 is TGTGCCAGCAGCCAAGAAGGAGGCGAGGGGTTGTCCTACGAGCAGTACTTC. Protein: CASSQEGGEGLSYEQYF.

This rearrangement joins TRBV6-5 to TRBJ1-1; 10 nucleotides align to TRBD1. The trim removed 7 bases at V and 3 bases at J, leaving 5 bases unmatched. The CDR3 is 14 amino acids. CDR1 and CDR2 (germline): MNHEY, SVGAGI. CDR3 DNA: TGTGCCAGCACCTGGACAGGGGGGGACACTGAAGCTTTCTTT. Translated, it gives CASTWTGGDTEAFF.

This clone was picked up one time. This chain connects TRBV28 to TRBJ2-7; 8 bases map to TRBD1. Germline trimming cut 10 bases from V and 5 bases from J; bases unmatched to any gene: 10. The CDR3 sequence is 13 residues long. Germline CDR1 is MDHEN and CDR2 is SYDVKM. CDR3 in amino acids: CAISAQGADEQYF. In nucleotides, the CDR3 is TGTGCCATCTCTGCCCAGGGGGCGGACGAGCAGTACTTC.

The chain recombines TRBV28 with TRBJ2-1, with a tentative D call TRBD2 (5 bases). V shed 6 bases and J shed 8 bases, with 23 bases lying between them. Germline CDR1 MDHEN, CDR2 SYDVKM. The CDR3 covers 16 residues. The CDR3: CASRDPGNQPGYEQFF. DNA for the CDR3: TGTGCCAGCAGGGATCCCGGGAACCAGCCGGGCTATGAGCAGTTCTTC.

The chain uses TRBV9 and TRBJ2-3; 12 nucleotides match TRBD2. V shed 1 base and J 5 bases; nucleotides not matched to a gene: 2. In germline, CDR1 is SGDLS, CDR2 YYNGEE. CDR3 size: 15 residues. This CDR3 is CASSVSLAGGDTQYF. The CDR3 DNA sequence: TGTGCCAGCAGCGTATCACTAGCGGGAGGAGATACGCAGTATTTT. Full variable domain (remainder filled in from reference TRBV9 and TRBJ2-3): DSGVTQTPKHLITATGQRVTLRCSPRSGDLSVYWYQQSLDQGLQFLIQYYNGEERAKGNILERFSAQQFPDLHSELNLSSLELGDSALYFCASSVSLAGGDTQYFGPGTRLTVL.

This chain links TRBV9 with TRBJ2-3; D is undetermined. CDR3 length equals 12 residues. V lost 7 bases to trimming and J lost 2 bases, with 8 bases between them. Germline CDR1 and CDR2: SGDLS and YYNGEE. This CDR3 reads CASQGITDTQYF. CDR3 nucleotide sequence: TGTGCCAGCCAAGGAATCACAGATACGCAGTATTTT.

CDR3 residues: CASSETGRAGNQPQHF. Here the CDR3 DNA reads TGTGCCAGCAGTGAAACTGGCAGGGCGGGCAATCAGCCCCAGCATTTT. The chain has TRBV2 and TRBJ1-5; maybe TRBD1 (5 bases). Germline V gives CDR1 SNHLY, CDR2 FYNNEI. The CDR3 sequence is 16 residues long. V lost 2 bases and J lost 2, with 13 bases in between.

The chain joins TRBV6-2 or TRBV6-3 to TRBJ1-5, with D perhaps matching TRBD1 (5 bases). The CDR3 contains 14 residues. V was pared by 6 bases and J by 2 bases, with 11 bases between. The germline CDR1 and CDR2 sequences are MNHEY and SVGEGT. This CDR3 reads CASSGTGGNQPQHF. CDR3 in DNA: TGTGCCAGCAGCGGGACCGGGGGCAATCAGCCCCAGCATTTT.

The V and J genes are TRBV5-6 and TRBJ2-3, with 12 bases lining up with TRBD1. The trim removed 4 bases at V and 5 bases at J, leaving 8 bases unmatched. The CDR3 sequence is 16 residues long. CDR1 and CDR2 from the germline V gene are SGHDT and YYEEEE. Here the CDR3 reads CASSLLGQGAVDTQYF. The CDR3 DNA sequence: TGTGCCAGCAGCCTCCTGGGACAGGGGGCAGTAGATACGCAGTATTTT.

As to this clone: Other DNA sequences in the sample encode the same CDR3. The chain combines TRBV5-1 with TRBJ2-7; 9 bases align to TRBD1. CDR1 is SGHRS and CDR2 is YFSETQ in the germline V gene. The CDR3 totals 14 residues. After removal of 0 bases from V and 2 bases from J, the junction contained 0 bases not matched to a gene. The CDR3, as DNA: TGCGCCAGCAGCTTGGGACAGGGGGCCTACGAGCAGTACTTC. Translating it yields CASSLGQGAYEQYF.

DNA for the CDR3: TGCGCCAGCAGCCCGTCTGACAGCCAAGAGACCCAGTACTTC. It yields the protein CASSPSDSQETQYF. V gene TRBV5-1 combines with J gene TRBJ2-5, with D maybe TRBD1 (5 bases). Germline-derived CDR1 and CDR2 are SGHRS and YFSETQ. The length of the CDR3 is 14 residues. V dropped 4 bases and J dropped 1 base, with 11 bases sitting between them. The complete variable domain, with remaining parts taken from reference TRBV5-1 and TRBJ2-5, reads KAGVTQTPRYLIKTRGQQVTLSCSPISGHRSVSWYQQTPGQGLQFLFEYFSETQRNKGNFPGRFSGRQFSNSRSEMNVSTLELGDSALYLCASSPSDSQETQYFGPGTRLLVL.